This T cell receptor (beta chain) was captured in a study of blood T cell repertoires in COVID-19. Background on the study: Donors in the United States, Italy and Spain gave samples during acute or convalescent COVID-19.

As originally analysed: Using reference gene primer amplification, nucleated cell counts were estimated. The method was immunoSEQ multiplex PCR; TCRdb's version includes in-frame clones alone and lacks a portion of them. For V, J and clone size, that table is used; D and trimming come from the DNA. The profile shows some 340,000 clones, 80% to 90% of them singletons. Across under 25 US areas, participants ranged in age from roughly 18 to 95 years. The sequence was collected from a woman under 40 who had recovered from COVID-19. Sequenced sample: PBMCs or T cells enriched from blood (not recorded which).

Here the CDR3 DNA reads TGTGCCAGCAGCCTATATGGGGGCGCTGAAGCTTTCTTT. Translation: CASSLYGGAEAFF. This sequence joins TRBV3-1 (or the pseudogene TRBV3-2) and TRBJ1-1; D may be TRBD1 (6 bases). The length of the CDR3 is 13 residues. Trimming removed 4 bases at V and 6 bases at J, with 12 bases between. Germline CDR1 is LGHDT and CDR2 is YNNKEL (reference sequence).